This T cell receptor (beta chain) was observed in a study of response to subunit inactivated influenza vaccine. V was clipped by 7 bases and J by 6 bases, with 16 bases between them. The length of the CDR3 is 14 residues. Germline lookup yields CDR1 MDHEN and CDR2 SYDVKM. This clonotype was observed many times. TCRdb re-called the RT-PCR reads through MiXCR, storing one row per CDR3 protein. The profile shows roughly 650,000 distinct CDR3 sequences, 15% to 18% of them singletons. This rearrangement joins TRBV28 to TRBJ2-1; D may be TRBD2 (5 bases). This clonotype originated in a man aged 50 to 59 who received an inactivated influenza vaccine. Specimen: PBMCs from blood, collected about 13 days after vaccination. The CDR3 here is CASTMRALVNEQFF. DNA of the CDR3: TGTGCCAGCACCATGAGGGCGTTGGTCAATGAGCAGTTCTTC.